Below are 6 T cell receptor beta chains sequenced from a single sample in a study of T cell clonality in common variable immunodeficiency. Using immunoSEQ multiplex PCR, the repertoire was profiled, and TCRdb retains in-frame clones only, with some absent. The record shows about 66,000 clones for this sample, with no singletons present. The sample was peripheral blood mononuclear cells. All receptors derive from a person aged 18-70 years in good health.

The sample holds many counts of this clone. The read ends 3 residues early relative to the CDR3; the germline J gene fills the gap. The chain carries TRBV7-9 and TRBJ2-7, with TRBD2 matching 7 bases. Germline CDR1 and CDR2: SEHNR and FQNEAQ (reference sequence). V shed 3 bases, J shed 6 bases, and the junction held 8 bases outside the gene matches. The CDR3 has 14 residues. The CDR3 bases that were read are TGTGCCAGCAGCTTGTCGGCGGGAGCACCCGAG. Translating gives CASSLSAGAPE. The entire CDR3 protein is CASSLSAGAPEQYF.

This clone was detected many times. This chain's CDR3 is CASSQRISGTSRETQYF. CDR3 DNA, as far as it was read: TGCGCCAGCAGCCAAAGGATTTCCGGGACTAGCAGGGAGACC. V gene TRBV4-1 combines with J gene TRBJ2-5; 9 bases agree with TRBD2. The observed sequence ends 3 residues before the CDR3 terminus, with the missing tail filled in from the germline J gene. From germline, CDR1 is MGHRA and CDR2 YSYEKL. J lost 5 bases, V lost 2 bases, and 12 bases had no gene match. CDR3 size: 17 residues.

This clone came up many times. The observed sequence ends 3 residues before the CDR3 terminus, with the missing tail filled in from the germline J gene. This chain joins TRBV5-1 and TRBJ2-1; D ambiguous. The CDR3 consists of 14 residues. V gave up 3 bases and J gave up 2 bases, with 9 bases separating them. Germline values: CDR1 SGHRS, CDR2 YFSETQ. The chain's CDR3 is CASSSERAYNEQFF. Partial CDR3 DNA: TGCGCCAGCAGCTCCGAGCGCGCCTACAATGAG.

This clone appeared many times. Read data end 3 residues before the CDR3 end; the end is taken from the germline J gene. The chain employs TRBV29-1 and TRBJ2-7; D may be TRBD1 (5 bases). The germline gives CDR1 SQVTM, CDR2 ANQGSEA. The CDR3 is 14 residues long. Trimming removed 0 bases from V and 6 bases from J, with 15 bases in between. Here the CDR3 reads CSVEDRDRPSEQYF. The covered CDR3 bases are TGCAGCGTTGAAGACCGTGACAGACCCTCCGAG.

Many counts were recorded for this clone. The read halts 3 residues ahead of the CDR3 end, with the missing end drawn from the germline J gene. The J gene is TRBJ1-2, the V gene TRBV20-1; tentatively, D is TRBD1 (5 bases). Trimming took 3 bases from V and 6 from J, leaving 11 bases between them. This CDR3 comprises 12 residues. Germline assignment: CDR1 DFQATT and CDR2 SNEGSKA (reference sequence). The sequenced part of the CDR3 DNA is TGCAGTGCTAGTACAGGAACGGATGGC. Amino acids: CSASTGTDG. In full, the CDR3 reads CSASTGTDGYTF.

This clone appeared many times. The read falls 3 residues short of the CDR3 end, and the missing part is taken from the germline J gene. The chain employs TRBV12-3 or TRBV12-4 and TRBJ1-5; perhaps TRBD1 as D (5 bases). Trimming removed 5 bases from V and 3 bases from J, with 14 bases in between. CDR3 size: 15 residues. The sequenced CDR3 bases are TGTGCCAGCAGTCGTCGGGGGTTAAACAATCAGCCC. Its protein product is CASSRRGLNNQP. The CDR3, in full, reads CASSRRGLNNQPQHF.